These 3 T cell receptor beta chains were all obtained from the same sample, sequenced in a study of blood T cell repertoires in COVID-19 (dated by TCRdb to the early 2020s). Libraries were made using the immunoSEQ multiplex PCR assay. Held by TCRdb, this immuneACCESS table contains in-frame sequences only and omits some clones. Under half of the omission traces to an unresolved V gene where checked; the cause of the rest is unknown. The sample has over 250,000 clones on record, about nine tenths of them singletons. Jointly, the top ten make up approximately 2% of the sample. The material sequenced was peripheral blood. These receptors were collected from a woman younger than 45 with COVID-19, enrolled during active disease.

The chain carries TRBV4-1 and TRBJ1-2; TRBD1 aligns across 10 bases. V trimming: 4 bases; J trimming: 4 bases; junction bases outside the gene matches: 6. The CDR3 is 15 amino acids. Germline V gene lookup returns CDR1 MGHRA and CDR2 YSYEKL. The CDR3, as DNA: TGCGCCAGCAGCCGAAGGGACAGGGGAGGCTATGGCTACACCTTC. Its protein product is CASSRRDRGGYGYTF.

V gene TRBV5-1 combines with J gene TRBJ1-4; 7 bases line up with TRBD1. In germline, CDR1 is SGHRS, CDR2 YFSETQ. This CDR3 contains 17 residues. With 0 bases clipped from V and 5 bases from J, the junction kept 10 bases outside the gene matches. The CDR3 reads CASSLEPPGQLNEKLFF. CDR3 in DNA: TGCGCCAGCAGCTTGGAGCCTCCGGGACAGCTAAATGAAAAACTGTTTTTT. The variable domain in full, completed from reference TRBV5-1 and TRBJ1-4, reads KAGVTQTPRYLIKTRGQQVTLSCSPISGHRSVSWYQQTPGQGLQFLFEYFSETQRNKGNFPGRFSGRQFSNSRSEMNVSTLELGDSALYLCASSLEPPGQLNEKLFFGSGTQLSVL.

The count of this clone is one. This sample also contains other DNA sequences that code for the same CDR3. CDR3 sequence (DNA): TGCAGCGTGGGGACAGTGAACACTGAAGCTTTCTTT. Protein sequence: CSVGTVNTEAFF. The rearrangement joins TRBV29-1 to TRBJ1-1, with 7 bases identical to TRBD1. V gave up 6 bases and J gave up 0 bases; unmatched junction bases: 1. In germline, CDR1 is SQVTM, CDR2 ANQGSEA. CDR3 length: 12 amino acids.